The 23 T cell receptor beta chains below all came from one sample that was sequenced in a study of tumor and adjacent non-tumor tissue in lung cancer. The library came from three nested PCR rounds adapted from ARM-PCR protocols. TCRdb re-analysed the multiplex PCR reads in MiXCR, keeping a single row per CDR3 protein. The sample has some 84,000 distinct CDR3 sequences; about 66% are singletons. RNA was extracted from bulk tissue without any cell sorting. Material: lung tumor tissue. The receptors stem from a man between 65 and 85 years old with non-small cell lung cancer.

In the case of this clonotype: Given the absence of the conserved phenylalanine or tryptophan at the CDR3 end, a read error is likely. CDR3 amino acids: CASSPTYYLQYY. The CDR3, as DNA: TGTGCCAGCAGTCCGACATACTACTTGCAGTACTAC. The chain has TRBV12-3 or TRBV12-4 and TRBJ2-7, with D hard to call. Trimming took 5 bases from V and 9 from J, leaving 14 bases between them. The CDR3 length is 12 residues.

This clonotype was counted once. The rearrangement joins TRBV28 to TRBJ2-3; either TRBD1 or TRBD2 may fit D (5 bases each). Trimming stripped 6 bases from V and 3 bases from J, with 19 bases between. This CDR3 comprises 16 residues. Germline CDR1 MDHEN, CDR2 SYDVKM. The CDR3 is CASRPFIRDQTDTQYF. CDR3 coding DNA: TGTGCCAGCAGGCCCTTCATTCGGGACCAGACAGATACGCAGTATTTT.

With regard to this clonotype: At one end the junction does not follow the germline gene, possibly because of a read error. The genes are TRBV12-3 or TRBV12-4 and TRBJ1-5; no clear D. The CDR3 spans 13 residues. CDR3 DNA sequence: TGTACCAGCAGTAAACAGCTAACTCAGCCCCAGCATTTT. Residues: CTSSKQLTQPQHF.

This clonotype was detected ten times or more. The chain has TRBV29-1 and TRBJ2-3; the D gene is possibly TRBD1 (6 bases). The CDR3 covers 14 residues. Trimming stripped 6 bases from V and 1 base from J, with 14 bases between. The germline gives CDR1 SQVTM, CDR2 ANQGSEA. CDR3 sequence: CSVRGQPGTDTQYF. The CDR3 region has the DNA TGCAGCGTAAGAGGACAGCCTGGCACAGATACGCAGTATTTT.

Ten or more counts support this clonotype. The chain carries TRBV4-1 and TRBJ1-2; the match to TRBD1 covers 10 bases. The CDR3 length is 15 residues. Germline CDR1 and CDR2: MGHRA and YSYEKL. Germline trimming cut 3 bases from V and 4 bases from J; bases unmatched to any gene: 5. The CDR3 coding sequence is TGCGCCAGCAGCCAGGGGACAGGGGAGGGCTATGGCTACACCTTC. Protein sequence: CASSQGTGEGYGYTF.

This clonotype appeared a single time. A read error may account for a junction end that differs from germline. The chain combines TRBV6-1 with TRBJ2-3; TRBD2 is a possible D gene (7 bases). This CDR3 spans 14 amino acids. Germline V gene sequence: CDR1 MNHNS, CDR2 SASEGT. The CDR3 sequence: CASKGGAVTDTHYF. As DNA, the CDR3 is TGTGCCAGCAAGGGGGGGGCAGTAACAGATACGCACTATTTT.

Notes on this clonotype: A much bigger clone sits one base away, suggesting this may be a read error. The V call is TRBV28, the J call TRBJ2-7; D call uncertain. The CDR3 has 10 residues. Germline V CDR1 and CDR2: MDHEN, SYDVKM. CDR3 in DNA: TGTGTCAGCAGTTTAGACGAGCAGTACTTC. This codes for CVSSLDEQYF.

This clonotype has just one count. The chain employs TRBV14 and TRBJ1-1, with unresolved D. The CDR3 runs to 15 residues. V lost 3 bases and J lost 3, with 14 bases in between. Germline V lookup: CDR1 SGHDN, CDR2 FVKESK. CDR3 nucleotides: TGTGCCAGCAGCCAGCTTGAAGTTAAGGACACTGAAGCTTTCTTT. Amino acid sequence: CASSQLEVKDTEAFF.

Comment on this clonotype: Possible read error: a much larger clone is one base away. V usage is TRBV10-3 and J usage is TRBJ2-3; D is perhaps TRBD2 (5 bases). CDR1 is ENHRY and CDR2 is SYGVKD in the germline V gene. Trimming shortened V by 5 bases and J by 2 bases, and 11 bases separated the two germline ends. CDR3 length equals 14 residues. The CDR3 sequence: CAISLGLTTDTQYF. In nucleotides, the CDR3 is TGTGCCATCAGTCTCGGACTTACCACAGATACGCAGTATTTT.

The J gene is TRBJ1-4, the V gene TRBV29-1; D is uncertain. The CDR3 spans 13 residues. The V gene lost 7 bases and the J gene lost 7 bases, with 16 bases spanning the gap. In germline, CDR1 is SQVTM, CDR2 ANQGSEA. The CDR3 loop is CSALVSRTEKLFF. CDR3 nucleotides: TGCAGCGCCTTGGTTAGCCGGACTGAAAAACTGTTTTTT.

Details on this clonotype: Being one base from a much bigger clone, this may be a read error. The gene calls are TRBV12-3 or TRBV12-4 and TRBJ2-7; D remains unclear. This CDR3 is built from 13 residues. Trimming stripped 6 bases from V and 2 bases from J, with 11 bases between. Here the CDR3 reads CASSRPSPYEQYF. The CDR3, as DNA: TGTGCCAGCAGCCGCCCGAGCCCCTACGAGCAGTACTTC.

Comment on this clonotype: Compared with germline, one end of the junction differs, possibly owing to a read error. This chain joins TRBV10-3 and TRBJ1-2; 8 bases fit TRBD1. Germline V gene data show CDR1 as ENHRY and CDR2 as SYGVKD. The CDR3 extends over 12 amino acids. The CDR3 DNA follows: TGCGCCATCGAAGTGACAGGGGATGGCTACACCTTC. This encodes CAIEVTGDGYTF.

Worth noting for this clonotype: A read error is possible here, since a much larger clone lies one base away. The genes are TRBV5-1 and TRBJ2-7, with D perhaps matching TRBD2 (7 bases). CDR1 and CDR2 from the germline V gene are SGHRS and YFSETQ. The CDR3 has 13 residues. Here the CDR3 DNA reads TGCGCCAGCAGCCCGGGGGGCCTCCACGAGCAGTGCTTC. This translates into CASSPGGLHEQCF. The complete variable domain, with remaining parts taken from reference TRBV5-1 and TRBJ2-7, reads KAGVTQTPRYLIKTRGQQVTLSCSPISGHRSVSWYQQTPGQGLQFLFEYFSETQRNKGNFPGRFSGRQFSNSRSEMNVSTLELGDSALYLCASSPGGLHEQCFGPGTRLTVT.

This clonotype occurred many times. The gene calls are TRBV6-6 and TRBJ2-4; D possibly corresponds to TRBD1 (5 bases). The CDR3 contains 14 residues. Germline CDR1 reads MNHNY; CDR2 reads SVGAGI (reference sequence). The V end was cut by 2 bases, the J end by 8 bases, with 13 bases between. In nucleotides, the CDR3 is TGTGCCAGCAGTTACGGTGCAGGGTTAGACATTCAGTACTTC. Translating gives CASSYGAGLDIQYF.

About this clonotype itself: At one end, the junction sequence differs from germline, possibly due to a read error. The V and J genes are TRBV11-2 and TRBJ1-3; possible D gene TRBD1, 6 bases. CDR3 length: 15 residues. Per germline, CDR1 SGHAT and CDR2 FQNNGV. The CDR3 loop is CTSNSNGGLGNTIYF. In DNA, the CDR3 is TGTACCAGCAACTCCAACGGGGGGCTTGGAAACACCATATATTTT.

As concerns this clonotype: At one of its ends the junction is not consistent with the germline gene, which may arise from a read error. J is TRBJ2-2 and V is TRBV28; D may correspond to TRBD1 or TRBD2 (5 bases each). CDR1 and CDR2 from the germline V gene are MDHEN and SYDVKM. This CDR3 has 17 amino acids. The CDR3 DNA is TGTGCCAGCAGTGCAACTGGACACGCTACATTTTCCGGGGAGCTGTTTTTC. Translating gives CASSATGHATFSGELFF.

Details on this clonotype: This may stem from a read error, because a much larger clone lies one nucleotide away. The rearrangement uses TRBV6-1 and TRBJ1-1; no clear D gene. This CDR3 has 11 residues. The germline V gene encodes CDR1 MNHNS and CDR2 SASEGT. The DNA of the CDR3 is TGTACCATTCAGAAGAACACTGAAGCTTTCTTT. Amino acids: CTIQKNTEAFF.

The chain joins TRBV28 to TRBJ2-4; 7 bases align to TRBD1. The CDR3 is 13 residues long. The germline gives CDR1 MDHEN, CDR2 SYDVKM. J gave up 6 bases and V 3 bases, and 2 bases lay outside the gene matches. The CDR3 region has the DNA TGTGCCAGCAGTTTTCCAGGGGGAAACATTCAGTACTTC. Translated: CASSFPGGNIQYF. The variable domain in full, completed from reference TRBV28 and TRBJ2-4, reads DVKVTQSSRYLVKRTGEKVFLECVQDMDHENMFWYRQDPGLGLRLIYFSYDVKMKEKGDIPEGYSVSREKKERFSLILESASTNQTSMYLCASSFPGGNIQYFGAGTRLSVL.

In this sample, this clonotype turned up once. The junction and the germline gene differ at one end; a read error may be behind it. The V and J genes are TRBV20-1 and TRBJ2-7; D is possibly TRBD2 (6 bases). This CDR3 spans 14 amino acids. Germline loops: CDR1 DFQATT, CDR2 SNEGSKA (reference sequence). In DNA, the CDR3 is TGCAGTGATCCGACTTCGACTAGTTCCTACGAGCAGTATTTC. Translation gives CSDPTSTSSYEQYF.

Many counts were recorded for this clonotype. The genes are TRBV5-4 and TRBJ2-7; TRBD2 aligns across 9 bases. The V segment lost 1 base and the J segment 3 bases; nucleotides outside the gene matches: 5. This CDR3 spans 15 amino acids. The germline CDR1 and CDR2 sequences are SGHNT and YYREEE (reference sequence). CDR3 nucleotide sequence: TGTGCCAGCAGCTTGTCGGCTAGCGGGGACTACGAGCAGTACTTC. Protein: CASSLSASGDYEQYF.

The table lists this clonotype with a count of one. A much larger clonotype is one base distant, so this may be a read error. The chain combines TRBV28 with TRBJ1-2; TRBD1 might be the D (5 bases). This CDR3 spans 14 amino acids. The V gene's germline CDR1 is MDHEN and CDR2 SYDVKM. V lost 4 bases, J lost 5 bases, and 14 bases lay in between. The DNA of the CDR3 is TGTGCCAGCAGTTCAGGGTCCAGGATATATGGCTACACCTTC. It is translated as CASSSGSRIYGYTF.

This clonotype was counted a single time. The V call is TRBV29-1, the J call TRBJ1-2; 7 bases align to TRBD1. CDR1 is SQVTM and CDR2 is ANQGSEA in the germline V gene. The CDR3 totals 17 residues. The V and J ends lost 7 bases and 7 bases, in that order; junction bases with no gene match: 24. The CDR3 here is CSADDTSTGQKVFGYTF. The CDR3 nucleotides are TGCAGCGCCGACGATACTAGCACGGGACAGAAAGTCTTTGGCTACACCTTC.

V usage is TRBV11-1 and J usage is TRBJ2-5, with D possibly being TRBD2 (6 bases). The CDR3 has 15 amino acids. The germline V gene has CDR1 SGHAT and CDR2 FQDESV (reference sequence). The ends were cut back, 5 bases at V and 4 bases at J, with 17 bases in the middle. As DNA, the CDR3 is TGTGCCAGCAGCCCCTGGGACTGGGTTTTAGAGACCCAGTACTTC. Its translation: CASSPWDWVLETQYF. Full variable domain (outside the CDR3, taken from reference TRBV11-1 and TRBJ2-5): EAEVAQSPRYKITEKSQAVAFWCDPISGHATLYWYRQILGQGPELLVQFQDESVVDDSQLPKDRFSAERLKGVDSTLKIQPAELGDSAMYLCASSPWDWVLETQYFGPGTRLLVL.